This T cell receptor (beta chain) is from a study of PD-1 blockade in classical Hodgkin lymphoma. Broader study findings: Reasons behind the repertoire differences stay unclear, perhaps disease activity or earlier therapy. Whoever responded completely had baseline diversity much like that seen in newly diagnosed patients.

Clones were read by immunoSEQ multiplex PCR, and TCRdb kept only the in-frame ones, dropping some. The sample carries roughly 42,000 clones, more than 70% recorded once. Relapses following autologous stem cell transplantation were seen in all patients, with brentuximab vedotin exposure varying. This clone was seen a few times. The antigen is not known. CDR3 size: 14 residues. Trimming shortened V by 5 bases and J by 1 base, and 8 bases separated the two germline ends. The V gene's germline CDR1 is SEHNR and CDR2 FQNEAQ (reference sequence). This rearrangement joins TRBV7-9 to TRBJ2-2, with a tentative D call TRBD1 (5 bases). The sample consisted of peripheral blood mononuclear cells (PBMCs), taken at baseline. The clonotype was recovered from a human donor with classical Hodgkin lymphoma. CDR3 region: CASSQTGNTGELFF. Written as DNA, the CDR3 is TGTGCCAGCAGCCAAACAGGGAACACCGGGGAGCTGTTTTTT.